These 23 T cell receptor beta chains came from one sample sequenced in a study of blood T cell repertoires in COVID-19. Clones were sequenced by immunoSEQ multiplex PCR, and TCRdb holds only the in-frame ones, with some missing. The sample lists 35,000 to 50,000 clones, 76% occurring once. Sequences were obtained from peripheral blood. Every receptor here comes from a man between 65 and 85 years old with active or convalescent COVID-19.

V gene TRBV19 combines with J gene TRBJ2-3; weak D call: TRBD1 (5 bases). The CDR3 is made up of 16 amino acids. Trimming removed 6 bases from V and 4 bases from J, with 20 bases in between. Germline CDR1 is LNHDA and CDR2 is SQIVND (reference sequence). CDR3 residues: CASRLRSLQAADTQYF. The CDR3 DNA reads TGTGCCAGTAGACTTCGGAGCCTACAGGCCGCAGATACGCAGTATTTT.

The rearrangement uses TRBV5-1 and TRBJ2-7; the match to TRBD2 covers 10 bases. Germline trimming cut 4 bases from V and 5 bases from J; bases unmatched to any gene: 15. Germline CDR1 SGHRS, CDR2 YFSETQ. This CDR3 is built from 17 residues. The CDR3 region has the DNA TGCGCCAGCAGCCCTATAGCGGGGGGACCCAAGTGGAACGAGCAGTACTTC. This encodes CASSPIAGGPKWNEQYF.

This chain joins TRBV5-1 and TRBJ2-7; maybe TRBD2 (5 bases). Germline assignment: CDR1 SGHRS and CDR2 YFSETQ. V shed 0 bases and J shed 0 bases, with 13 bases lying between them. This CDR3 spans 16 amino acids. The CDR3 spells CASSLAAGSASYEQYF. CDR3 sequence (DNA): TGCGCCAGCAGCTTGGCCGCGGGTTCGGCCTCCTACGAGCAGTACTTC.

The chain carries TRBV19 and TRBJ1-1, with 7 nucleotides matching TRBD1. The CDR3 runs to 14 residues. The germline V gene has CDR1 LNHDA and CDR2 SQIVND (reference sequence). With V trimmed by 8 bases and J by 5 bases, 11 bases remained unmatched. The CDR3 region has the DNA TGTGCCAGTTTAGGGGGCGAAATTTGGACTGAAGCTTTCTTT. Its protein is CASLGGEIWTEAFF.

The V call is TRBV20-1, the J call TRBJ1-1, with a tentative D call TRBD1 (6 bases). CDR1 and CDR2 (germline): DFQATT, SNEGSKA (reference sequence). V lost 3 bases, J lost 4 bases, and 18 bases lay in between. The CDR3 is made up of 15 amino acids. This CDR3 reads CSASFRGRGRTEAFF. The CDR3, as DNA: TGCAGTGCTAGTTTCCGTGGCAGGGGTCGCACTGAAGCTTTCTTT.

This clone was seen just once. This chain connects TRBV7-8 to TRBJ2-7, with D unclear. V lost 2 bases to trimming and J lost 4 bases, with 6 bases between them. Germline V gene data show CDR1 as SGHVS and CDR2 as FQNEAQ. There are 12 residues in the CDR3. CDR3 sequence reads: CASSLSGYEQYF. CDR3 nucleotide sequence: TGTGCCAGCAGCTTATCCGGGTACGAGCAGTACTTC. The complete variable domain, with remaining parts taken from reference TRBV7-8 and TRBJ2-7, reads GAGVSQSPRYKVAKRGQDVALRCDPISGHVSLFWYQQALGQGPEFLTYFQNEAQLDKSGLPSDRFFAERPEGSVSTLKIQRTQQEDSAVYLCASSLSGYEQYFGPGTRLTVT.

As DNA, the CDR3 is TGTGCCAGCAGCCTACTTCACCCTAGCGGGGCTGGGACCGGGGAGCTGTTTTTT. Its translation: CASSLLHPSGAGTGELFF. The V gene is TRBV14, the J gene TRBJ2-2, with 9 nucleotides matching TRBD2. J lost 5 bases, V lost 4 bases, and 14 bases had no gene match. This CDR3 spans 18 amino acids. Germline lookup yields CDR1 SGHDN and CDR2 FVKESK.

The chain has TRBV4-1 and TRBJ2-7; tentative D call: TRBD1 (5 bases). Germline CDR1 and CDR2: MGHRA and YSYEKL. V was clipped by 1 base and J by 2 bases, with 9 bases between them. This CDR3 comprises 14 residues. The CDR3 is CASSQGTQAYEQYF. In DNA, the CDR3 is TGCGCCAGCAGCCAAGGGACACAAGCCTACGAGCAGTACTTC.

The chain is built from TRBV6-5 and TRBJ1-1; a weak D match, TRBD1 (5 bases). This CDR3 is 15 amino acids long. Trimming took off 2 bases at V and 1 base at J, with 11 bases between the two ends. Germline CDR1 reads MNHEY; CDR2 reads SVGAGI. The CDR3 loop is CASSYHRGENTEAFF. Here the CDR3 DNA reads TGTGCCAGCAGTTACCACCGGGGGGAGAACACTGAAGCTTTCTTT.

The chain uses TRBV7-9 and TRBJ2-4, with D unresolved. The CDR3 has 13 amino acids. Per the germline V gene, CDR1 is SEHNR and CDR2 is FQNEAQ (reference sequence). V gave up 4 bases and J gave up 8 bases, with 12 bases separating them. CDR3 DNA sequence: TGTGCCAGCAGCTATTCAGCTCAGGACATTCAGTACTTC. Protein sequence: CASSYSAQDIQYF.

The chain uses TRBV9 and TRBJ2-2; TRBD1 matches 7 bases. V was clipped by 2 bases and J by 0 bases; unmatched bases: 4. The germline V gene encodes CDR1 SGDLS and CDR2 YYNGEE. There are 16 residues in the CDR3. Here the CDR3 reads CASSVTGTANTGELFF. Here the CDR3 DNA reads TGTGCCAGCAGCGTCACCGGGACAGCGAACACCGGGGAGCTGTTTTTT.

The V and J genes are TRBV18 and TRBJ2-3; a possible D gene is TRBD2 (7 bases). In germline, CDR1 is KGHSH, CDR2 LQKENI. Deletions cut 6 bases from V and 5 bases from J, with 24 bases between. The CDR3 totals 17 residues. The CDR3 loop reads CASSRLGGGGAEDTQYF. CDR3 DNA: TGTGCCAGCTCCCGCCTGGGCGGGGGCGGGGCAGAAGATACGCAGTATTTT.

The chain links TRBV6-4 to TRBJ1-5; no firm D call. The germline gives CDR1 MRHNA, CDR2 SNTAGT. V lost 4 bases, J lost 3 bases, and 13 bases lay in between. The CDR3 contains 15 residues. Written as DNA, the CDR3 is TGTGCCAGCAGTGTGACTGGAGGTCACAATCAGCCCCAGCATTTT. This gives the protein CASSVTGGHNQPQHF.

A single count supports this clone. The chain couples TRBV29-1 to TRBJ2-7, with D perhaps TRBD1 (5 bases). The CDR3 consists of 12 residues. V was shortened by 4 bases and J by 2 bases, with 9 bases between the two germline ends. Germline V gene data show CDR1 as SQVTM and CDR2 as ANQGSEA. The CDR3 here is CSVGAGPYEQYF. The CDR3 nucleotides read TGCAGCGTTGGGGCAGGGCCCTACGAGCAGTACTTC.

The chain is built from TRBV6-5 and TRBJ2-1; tentative D call: TRBD2 (5 bases). V was pared by 0 bases and J by 10 bases, with 13 bases between. Per germline, CDR1 MNHEY and CDR2 SVGAGI. CDR3 length: 14 amino acids. The DNA of the CDR3 is TGTGCCAGCAGTTACTCCCCCGGGGAAGTCGAGCAGTTCTTC. Its translation: CASSYSPGEVEQFF.

The chain joins TRBV18 to TRBJ2-2, with 9 bases identical to TRBD2. This CDR3 is built from 15 residues. Trimming removed 4 bases from V and 2 bases from J; junction bases left unmatched: 2. In germline, CDR1 is KGHSH, CDR2 LQKENI. CDR3 sequence (DNA): TGTGCCAGCTCACGACTAGCGGCTAACACCGGGGAGCTGTTTTTT. As protein: CASSRLAANTGELFF.

This sequence joins TRBV2 and TRBJ2-1, with a weak D call TRBD2 (5 bases). The CDR3 contains 11 residues. Looked up from germline, CDR1 is SNHLY and CDR2 is FYNNEI. The V end lost 10 bases, the J end lost 4 bases, and 8 bases lay between the germline ends. This CDR3 reads CATAVYNEQFF. Written as DNA, the CDR3 is TGTGCCACAGCGGTTTACAATGAGCAGTTCTTC. The whole variable domain, filled in from reference TRBV2 and TRBJ2-1, reads EPEVTQTPSHQVTQMGQEVILRCVPISNHLYFYWYRQILGQKVEFLVSFYNNEISEKSEIFDDQFSVERPDGSNFTLKIRSTKLEDSAMYFCATAVYNEQFFGPGTRLTVL.

In regard to this clone: The identical CDR3 is also encoded by other nucleotide sequences in the sample. The CDR3 region is CASSLEGHGYTF. CDR3 sequence (DNA): TGTGCCAGCAGTTTAGAGGGGCATGGCTACACCTTC. The J gene is TRBJ1-2, the V gene TRBV12-3 or TRBV12-4; the D gene is possibly TRBD1 (5 bases). CDR3 length: 12 residues. V was trimmed by 1 base and J by 6 bases, leaving 6 bases between them.

This chain links TRBV5-4 with TRBJ1-2, with D unresolved. The CDR3 runs 13 residues. Trimming left V 4 bases short and J 8 bases short, with 15 bases between. Germline CDR1 reads SGHNT; CDR2 reads YYREEE (reference sequence). CDR3 nucleotides: TGTGCCAGCAGCCAAAGCGGATCGGGCGGCTACACCTTC. Protein: CASSQSGSGGYTF.

The chain combines TRBV7-9 with TRBJ2-3, with a tentative D call TRBD2 (6 bases). There are 12 residues in the CDR3. CDR1 SEHNR and CDR2 FQNEAQ come from the germline V gene (reference sequence). V was pared by 4 bases and J by 5 bases, with 7 bases between. DNA for the CDR3: TGTGCCAGCAGCTGGGGGGAAGATACGCAGTATTTT. Amino acid sequence: CASSWGEDTQYF.

The chain uses TRBV5-1 and TRBJ2-5; D remains unclear. Germline lookup yields CDR1 SGHRS and CDR2 YFSETQ. This CDR3 has 12 amino acids. V lost 3 bases to trimming and J lost 3 bases, with 6 bases between them. CDR3 nucleotide sequence: TGCGCCAGCAGCTCCACTGAAGAGACCCAGTACTTC. It yields the protein CASSSTEETQYF.

This clone has more than one count but fewer than ten. The J gene is TRBJ2-3, the V gene TRBV12-5; 8 positions match TRBD1. After removal of 7 bases from V and 1 base from J, the junction contained 10 bases not matched to a gene. The germline CDR1 and CDR2 sequences are LGHNT and FRNRAP. The CDR3 runs 16 residues. CDR3: CASALVTGQGTDTQYF. The CDR3 bases are TGTGCTAGTGCCCTGGTAACGGGACAGGGCACAGATACGCAGTATTTT.

A few counts support this clone. This chain joins TRBV6-6 and TRBJ1-5; 7 positions match TRBD1. The V gene's germline CDR1 is MNHNY and CDR2 SVGAGI (reference sequence). The V segment lost 7 bases and the J segment 7 bases; nucleotides outside the gene matches: 7. This CDR3 comprises 13 residues. The CDR3 spells CASTQQGNQPQHF. As DNA, the CDR3 is TGTGCCAGCACCCAACAGGGGAACCAGCCCCAGCATTTT.